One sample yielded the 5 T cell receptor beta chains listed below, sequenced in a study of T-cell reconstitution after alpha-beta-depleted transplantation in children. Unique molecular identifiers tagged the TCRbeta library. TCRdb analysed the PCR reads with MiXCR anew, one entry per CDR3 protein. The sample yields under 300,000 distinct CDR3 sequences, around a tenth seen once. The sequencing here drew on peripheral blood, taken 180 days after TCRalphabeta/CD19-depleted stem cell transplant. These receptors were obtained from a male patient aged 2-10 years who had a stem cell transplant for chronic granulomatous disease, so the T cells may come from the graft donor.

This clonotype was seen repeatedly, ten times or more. The CDR3 DNA sequence: TGTGCCAGTTGGGGGTCACAGTCCTACGAGCAGTACTTC. Translation gives CASWGSQSYEQYF. V usage is TRBV2 and J usage is TRBJ2-7, with D possibly called TRBD1 or TRBD2 (5 bases each). Germline V gene lookup returns CDR1 SNHLY and CDR2 FYNNEI. Trimming cost V 9 bases and J 1 base, with 13 bases left between them. This CDR3 has 13 residues. The whole variable domain, filled in from reference TRBV2 and TRBJ2-7, reads EPEVTQTPSHQVTQMGQEVILRCVPISNHLYFYWYRQILGQKVEFLVSFYNNEISEKSEIFDDQFSVERPDGSNFTLKIRSTKLEDSAMYFCASWGSQSYEQYFGPGTRLTVT.

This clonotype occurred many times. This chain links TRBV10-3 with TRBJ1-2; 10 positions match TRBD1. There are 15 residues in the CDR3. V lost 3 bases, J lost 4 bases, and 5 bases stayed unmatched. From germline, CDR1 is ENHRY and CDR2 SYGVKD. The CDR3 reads CAISDGQGVFYGYTF. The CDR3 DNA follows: TGTGCCATCAGTGATGGACAGGGGGTTTTCTATGGCTACACCTTC.

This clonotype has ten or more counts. CDR3: CSVDSSGTYGYTF. The CDR3 nucleotides are TGCAGCGTTGATTCCTCAGGGACCTATGGCTACACCTTC. The chain employs TRBV29-1 and TRBJ1-2; D is possibly TRBD1 (5 bases). CDR1 SQVTM and CDR2 ANQGSEA come from the germline V gene. Trimming cost V 3 bases and J 4 bases, with 12 bases left between them. The CDR3 sequence is 13 residues long. Full variable domain (rest looked up from reference TRBV29-1 and TRBJ1-2): SAVISQKPSRDICQRGTSLTIQCQVDSQVTMMFWYRQQPGQSLTLIATANQGSEATYESGFVIDKFPISRPNLTFSTLTVSNMSPEDSSIYLCSVDSSGTYGYTFGSGTRLTVV.

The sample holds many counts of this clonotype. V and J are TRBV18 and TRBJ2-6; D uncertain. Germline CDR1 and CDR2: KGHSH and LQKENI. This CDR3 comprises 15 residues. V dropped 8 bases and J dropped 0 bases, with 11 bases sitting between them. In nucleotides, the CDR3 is TGTGCCAGCCGCCGCCGGTTCTCTGGGGCCAACGTCCTGACTTTC. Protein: CASRRRFSGANVLTF.

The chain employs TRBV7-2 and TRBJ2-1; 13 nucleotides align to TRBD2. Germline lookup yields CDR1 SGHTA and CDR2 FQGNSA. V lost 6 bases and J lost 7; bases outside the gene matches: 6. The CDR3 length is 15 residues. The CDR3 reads CASRPTSGGANEQFF. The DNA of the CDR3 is TGTGCCAGCAGACCTACTAGCGGGGGGGCAAATGAGCAGTTCTTC.